Below are 28 T cell receptor beta chains sequenced from a single sample in a study of shared T cell receptors in the human thymus. Sequenced by immunoSEQ multiplex PCR; TCRdb stores in-frame clones only, minus some. The data show 450,000 to 650,000 clones, with around 78% seen just once and more than 0.01% held by the top ten. These data also featured in a second study, about human thymus T cells.

Material: thymocytes. These receptors all stem from a boy younger than two with a congenital heart defect.

The chain carries TRBV25-1 and TRBJ1-2; D is undetermined. Between the trimmed V and J ends, which lost 6 bases and 7 bases, there was a span of 9 bases. This CDR3 is built from 11 residues. Germline V gene sequence: CDR1 MGHDK, CDR2 SYGVNS. The CDR3 region has the DNA TGTGCCAGCAGAAAGGGAGGTGGCTACACCTTC. This gives the protein CASRKGGGYTF.

V gene TRBV29-1 combines with J gene TRBJ1-1, with D tentatively TRBD1 (6 bases). The CDR3 spans 13 residues. Germline V lookup: CDR1 SQVTM, CDR2 ANQGSEA. V lost 4 bases and J 1 base, leaving 10 bases between the germline ends. The CDR3 sequence is CSVVRGGNTEAFF. The CDR3, as DNA: TGCAGCGTTGTTAGAGGGGGGAACACTGAAGCTTTCTTT.

This chain links TRBV7-8 with TRBJ2-2; 14 nucleotides agree with TRBD2. The V segment lost 5 bases and the J segment 3 bases; nucleotides outside the gene matches: 2. CDR1 is SGHVS and CDR2 is FQNEAQ in the germline V gene. There are 16 residues in the CDR3. Here the CDR3 reads CASSPGLAGDTGELFF. CDR3 sequence (DNA): TGTGCCAGCAGCCCGGGACTAGCGGGAGACACCGGGGAGCTGTTTTTT.

This rearrangement joins TRBV4-3 to TRBJ2-5; 12 nucleotides line up with TRBD2. Unmatched junction bases numbered 13, after V lost 5 bases and J lost 0 bases. This CDR3 has 19 amino acids. Per germline, CDR1 LGHNA and CDR2 YSLEER. The CDR3 nucleotides read TGCGCCAGCAGCTCCCCCGGGGGGGCTAGCGGGGGGGACCAAGAGACCCAGTACTTC. Translating it yields CASSSPGGASGGDQETQYF.

This clone was found a few times. This chain's CDR3 is CASSLAGWSREKLFF. The CDR3 DNA reads as TGCGCCAGCAGCTTGGCGGGGTGGAGTCGTGAAAAACTGTTTTTT. The chain is built from TRBV5-1 and TRBJ1-4; D ambiguous. Trimming removed 0 bases at V and 7 bases at J, with 13 bases between. The V gene's germline CDR1 is SGHRS and CDR2 YFSETQ. CDR3 size: 15 residues. The whole variable domain, remainder taken from reference TRBV5-1 and TRBJ1-4, is KAGVTQTPRYLIKTRGQQVTLSCSPISGHRSVSWYQQTPGQGLQFLFEYFSETQRNKGNFPGRFSGRQFSNSRSEMNVSTLELGDSALYLCASSLAGWSREKLFFGSGTQLSVL.

The V gene is TRBV19, the J gene TRBJ2-2; the D is unclear. V lost 8 bases to trimming and J lost 4 bases, with 5 bases between them. The CDR3 loop spans 11 amino acids. From germline, CDR1 is LNHDA and CDR2 SQIVND (reference sequence). CDR3 sequence (DNA): TGTGCCAGTTCGGGCACCGGGGAGCTGTTTTTT. Amino acid sequence: CASSGTGELFF. Supplemented by reference TRBV19 and TRBJ2-2, the full variable domain reads DGGITQSPKYLFRKEGQNVTLSCEQNLNHDAMYWYRQDPGQGLRLIYYSQIVNDFQKGDIAEGYSVSREKKESFPLTVTSAQKNPTAFYLCASSGTGELFFGEGSRLTVL.

The J gene is TRBJ1-2, the V gene TRBV5-8; D is unclear. The germline CDR1 and CDR2 sequences are SGHTS and YDEGEE. The CDR3 sequence is 9 residues long. V dropped 5 bases and J dropped 13 bases, with 9 bases sitting between them. The CDR3 loop reads CASSLPGTF. The CDR3 DNA follows: TGTGCCAGCAGTCTTCCGGGCACCTTC.

This clone was seen a handful of times. This chain uses TRBV6-5 with TRBJ2-1; 8 bases line up with TRBD2. The germline V gene has CDR1 MNHEY and CDR2 SVGAGI. CDR3 size: 13 residues. V lost 6 bases to trimming and J lost 15 bases; unmatched junction nucleotides: 13. CDR3 nucleotides: TGTGCCAGCAGCCTTAAGGCCGGGACTAGGCTGTTCTTC. Its translation: CASSLKAGTRLFF.

The V and J genes are TRBV6-5 and TRBJ2-1; D is perhaps TRBD2 (6 bases). V dropped 6 bases and J dropped 2 bases, with 14 bases sitting between them. The germline CDR1 and CDR2 sequences are MNHEY and SVGAGI. The CDR3 is 15 amino acids. CDR3 in DNA: TGTGCCAGCAGCCACAAAACTAGCACCTACAATGAGCAGTTCTTC. Translation gives CASSHKTSTYNEQFF.

This chain connects TRBV23-1 to TRBJ1-4; 9 bases match TRBD1. TRBV23-1 is identified as an open reading frame with a role that is uncertain. The ends lost 3 bases at V and 7 bases at J; junction bases unmatched: 6. The CDR3 is 15 residues long. The CDR3 spells CASSHPDRGGEKLFF. As DNA, the CDR3 is TGCGCCAGCAGTCATCCGGACAGGGGAGGTGAAAAACTGTTTTTT.

This clone was recorded only once. The chain uses TRBV11-2 and TRBJ2-4; TRBD1 agrees at 7 bases. CDR3 length: 14 amino acids. Germline V gene data show CDR1 as SGHAT and CDR2 as FQNNGV. V shed 7 bases, J shed 0 bases, and the junction held 3 bases outside the gene matches. The CDR3 DNA is TGTGCCAGCACAGGGGGAAAAGCCAAAAACATTCAGTACTTC. As protein: CASTGGKAKNIQYF. Full variable domain (remainder filled in from reference TRBV11-2 and TRBJ2-4): EAGVAQSPRYKIIEKRQSVAFWCNPISGHATLYWYQQILGQGPKLLIQFQNNGVVDDSQLPKDRFSAERLKGVDSTLKIQPAKLEDSAVYLCASTGGKAKNIQYFGAGTRLSVL.

CDR3 in amino acids: CASSLPPGQGLQRDQPQHF. Here the CDR3 DNA reads TGTGCCAGCAGTTTACCCCCGGGACAGGGCTTGCAAAGGGATCAGCCCCAGCATTTT. This chain uses TRBV28 with TRBJ1-5; 9 bases align to TRBD1. Trimming cost V 2 bases and J 5 bases; bases outside gene matches: 16. Germline values: CDR1 MDHEN, CDR2 SYDVKM. The CDR3 runs 19 residues.

The gene calls are TRBV9 and TRBJ2-3; possibly TRBD2 for D (5 bases). The CDR3 loop spans 16 amino acids. Germline CDR1 reads SGDLS; CDR2 reads YYNGEE. V was shortened by 0 bases and J by 2 bases, with 13 bases between the two germline ends. CDR3 sequence reads: CASSVATDGVTDTQYF. Here the CDR3 DNA reads TGTGCCAGCAGCGTAGCTACTGACGGGGTCACAGATACGCAGTATTTT. The full variable domain, rest sourced from reference TRBV9 and TRBJ2-3, is DSGVTQTPKHLITATGQRVTLRCSPRSGDLSVYWYQQSLDQGLQFLIQYYNGEERAKGNILERFSAQQFPDLHSELNLSSLELGDSALYFCASSVATDGVTDTQYFGPGTRLTVL.

This clone was found once. This chain links TRBV19 with TRBJ2-7, with TRBD2 matching over 8 bases. Looked up from germline, CDR1 is LNHDA and CDR2 is SQIVND (reference sequence). Losses at the gene ends were 5 bases for V and 2 bases for J; bases not matched to a gene: 11. The CDR3 runs 16 residues. CDR3 protein: CASSSPQREPTYEQYF. As DNA, the CDR3 is TGTGCCAGTAGTTCCCCTCAGCGGGAGCCTACCTACGAGCAGTACTTC.

This clone was recorded once. This chain connects TRBV10-3 to TRBJ2-7; 11 bases line up with TRBD1. The CDR3 has 17 residues. CDR1 is ENHRY, CDR2 SYGVKD, per germline. With 2 bases clipped from V and 4 bases from J, the junction kept 10 bases outside the gene matches. The CDR3: CAISEPDRGPEIYEQYF. The CDR3 nucleotides are TGTGCCATCAGTGAGCCGGACAGGGGGCCAGAAATTTACGAGCAGTACTTC.

V is TRBV7-2 and J is TRBJ2-4, with 7 bases lining up with TRBD1. The CDR3 sequence is 17 residues long. The germline gives CDR1 SGHTA, CDR2 FQGNSA. V lost 5 bases, J lost 0 bases, and 10 bases stayed unmatched. For the CDR3, the DNA is TGTGCCAGCAGCAACCCGGGACAGACTCTAGCCAAAAACATTCAGTACTTC. It yields the protein CASSNPGQTLAKNIQYF.

In this sample, this clone turned up once. The V gene is TRBV27, the J gene TRBJ2-1, with 8 positions matching TRBD1. This CDR3 region has 13 residues. Germline-derived CDR1 and CDR2 are MNHEY and SMNVEV (reference sequence). The junction had 2 bases not matched to a gene; V was cut back by 9 bases and J by 1 base. The CDR3: CASGQGSYNEQFF. In DNA, the CDR3 is TGTGCCAGTGGACAGGGTTCCTACAATGAGCAGTTCTTC.

The rearrangement links TRBV29-1 to TRBJ2-1; 7 nucleotides line up with TRBD2. The CDR3 extends over 14 amino acids. The V gene end was trimmed by 4 bases and the J gene end by 2 bases; junction bases not matched to a gene: 5. Germline-derived CDR1 and CDR2 are SQVTM and ANQGSEA. In DNA, the CDR3 is TGCAGCGTTGCTCTAGCGGCCACCTACAATGAGCAGTTCTTC. It codes for CSVALAATYNEQFF.

In DNA, the CDR3 is TGTGCCAGCAGCTTGGGGGAGGGGGACGACACCGGGGAGCTGTTTTTT. Amino acid sequence: CASSLGEGDDTGELFF. The chain uses TRBV5-5 and TRBJ2-2; D is perhaps TRBD2 (7 bases). V lost 0 bases and J 3 bases, leaving 12 bases between the germline ends. CDR1 and CDR2 from the germline V gene are SGHKS and YYEKEE (reference sequence). This CDR3 spans 16 amino acids. The variable domain in full, completed from reference TRBV5-5 and TRBJ2-2, reads DAGVTQSPTHLIKTRGQQVTLRCSPISGHKSVSWYQQVLGQGPQFIFQYYEKEERGRGNFPDRFSARQFPNYSSELNVNALLLGDSALYLCASSLGEGDDTGELFFGEGSRLTVL.

The J gene is TRBJ2-1, the V gene TRBV29-1; 8 nucleotides align to TRBD2. CDR1 and CDR2 from the germline V gene are SQVTM and ANQGSEA. The CDR3 is made up of 14 amino acids. V was clipped by 3 bases and J by 12 bases; unmatched bases: 13. CDR3 amino acids: CSVDIRLAYKGQFF. CDR3 bases: TGCAGCGTTGACATAAGACTAGCGTATAAGGGGCAGTTCTTC.

The rearrangement joins TRBV14 to TRBJ1-3; TRBD1 matches at 9 bases. This CDR3 contains 16 residues. Trimming removed 1 base from V and 9 bases from J; junction bases left unmatched: 10. Germline lookup yields CDR1 SGHDN and CDR2 FVKESK. CDR3: CASSQAHRGPLSTIYF. CDR3 bases: TGTGCCAGCAGCCAAGCTCACAGGGGGCCGCTGAGCACCATATATTTT.

This chain links TRBV27 with TRBJ1-1, with D perhaps matching TRBD1 (6 bases). The CDR3 extends over 14 amino acids. Deletions cut 2 bases from V and 5 bases from J, with 12 bases between. Germline V gives CDR1 MNHEY, CDR2 SMNVEV (reference sequence). CDR3 loop: CASSLGGAGTEAFF. The CDR3, as DNA: TGTGCCAGCAGTTTAGGGGGGGCGGGAACTGAAGCTTTCTTT.

This chain joins TRBV20-1 and TRBJ2-1; D not resolved. V was trimmed by 3 bases and J by 5 bases, leaving 2 bases between them. This CDR3 is built from 10 residues. Germline V gives CDR1 DFQATT, CDR2 SNEGSKA (reference sequence). The CDR3 DNA reads as TGCAGTGCTAGCGACAATGAGCAGTTCTTC. Protein product: CSASDNEQFF.

This chain connects TRBV5-8 to TRBJ2-5, with D possibly TRBD1 on 5 matching bases. The ends were cut back, 7 bases at V and 2 bases at J, with 21 bases in the middle. Germline V gene data show CDR1 as SGHTS and CDR2 as YDEGEE. The CDR3 is made up of 16 amino acids. CDR3 bases: TGTGCCAGCTGCCCGCCAGGGCTAGGGGCACAAGAGACCCAGTACTTC. This sequence encodes CASCPPGLGAQETQYF.

The chain carries TRBV2 and TRBJ2-5, with no clear D. The germline V gene has CDR1 SNHLY and CDR2 FYNNEI. Trimming took 6 bases from V and 5 from J, leaving 4 bases between them. CDR3 length equals 10 residues. CDR3 sequence: CASRRETQYF. The CDR3 DNA reads TGTGCCAGCAGGAGGGAGACCCAGTACTTC.

The J gene is TRBJ2-2, the V gene TRBV5-1, with TRBD1 matching over 7 bases. V shed 5 bases and J 6 bases; nucleotides not matched to a gene: 7. The CDR3 is made up of 14 amino acids. CDR1 is SGHRS, CDR2 YFSETQ, per germline. The CDR3 DNA reads TGCGCCAGCAGAGCCGGGACAGAAGCCGGGGAGCTGTTTTTT. Translated: CASRAGTEAGELFF.

Of note for this clone: This specimen includes other DNA sequences encoding the same CDR3. J is TRBJ1-1 and V is TRBV4-3; D is ambiguous. From germline, CDR1 is LGHNA and CDR2 YSLEER. With 4 bases removed from V and 4 bases from J, the gap between germline ends came to 16 bases. This CDR3 contains 15 residues. The CDR3 region is CASSPREGGVTEAFF. In nucleotides, the CDR3 is TGCGCCAGCAGCCCCCGGGAGGGCGGGGTCACTGAAGCTTTCTTT.

CDR3 sequence (DNA): TGTGCCTGGGAAGCCTGGGGCGGGGCCTACTACGAGCAGTACTTC. It encodes CAWEAWGGAYYEQYF. This chain uses TRBV30 with TRBJ2-7; possibly TRBD2 for D (6 bases). Trimming stripped 5 bases from V and 3 bases from J, with 20 bases between. Germline CDR1 and CDR2: GTSNPN and SVGIG (reference sequence). The CDR3 covers 15 residues. The full variable domain, with the rest looked up from reference TRBV30 and TRBJ2-7, is SQTIHQWPATLVQPVGSPLSLECTVEGTSNPNLYWYRQAAGRGLQLLFYSVGIGQISSEVPQNLSASRPQDRQFILSSKKLLLSDSGFYLCAWEAWGGAYYEQYFGPGTRLTVT.